This T cell receptor (beta chain) derives from a study of human T cells and chemical hapten exposure. Background on the study: The use of 2% DPC on roughly 2 cm by roughly 2 cm of upper inner arm skin constituted sensitization. There were per-sample TCR yield variations, arising mainly from small pooled library volume differences. Notes on the study in general: While controls formed fewer of them, expanded TCRs formed significantly more large CDR3 similarity clusters.

As for time point: patch test 1, 2 weeks after DPC sensitization. Treatment reported: therapeutic diphenylcyclopropenone sensitization with weekly scalp DPC. Sequencing started from total RNA isolated from unfractionated whole blood. There are many counts of this clonotype. Its antigen is not known. Germline assignment: CDR1 SGHTA and CDR2 FQGNSA. The CDR3 is made up of 15 amino acids. The germline V and J ends were trimmed by 2 bases and 5 bases, with 14 bases remaining between them. TCRdb reprocessed the RACE reads with MiXCR, giving one entry per CDR3 protein. The table lists about 360,000 distinct CDR3 sequences, under 8% of them singletons.

This receptor was identified in a woman between 18 and 30 years old with alopecia areata. Some clones in this sample may be carry-over from other donors' samples. V is TRBV7-2 and J is TRBJ2-3, with D possibly TRBD1 on 7 matching bases. Sequencing was performed on whole blood, taken in connection with sensitization to the hapten diphenylcyclopropenone (DPC). The CDR3: CASSLQGGPRDTQYF. CDR3 in DNA: TGTGCCAGCAGCTTACAGGGGGGACCTAGAGATACGCAGTATTTT.